Listed here is a single T cell receptor beta chain. The source of the sample is a study of blood T cell repertoires in COVID-19. In the study overall: PBMCs, B-cell-depleted T cells, or T cells were the source of the cDNA or gDNA that made up the material.

CDR3 length: 16 amino acids. Germline CDR1 reads SGHTA; CDR2 reads FQGNSA. V was clipped by 6 bases and J by 1 base; unmatched bases: 5. TCRdb's copy holds only in-frame clones and misses some; the assay was immunoSEQ multiplex PCR. This table holds roughly 120,000 clones, about 83% found once. The specimen sequenced was peripheral blood. The sequence was collected from a man aged 70-80 years with acute or convalescent COVID-19. The V call is TRBV7-2, the J call TRBJ2-3, with 12 bases lining up with TRBD2. CDR3 sequence reads: CASSLAGGPGTDTQYF. CDR3 coding DNA: TGTGCCAGCAGTCTAGCGGGGGGGCCCGGCACAGATACGCAGTATTTT.